What follows is one TCR beta chain and its context. Antigen specificity is unknown. Primers: 60 Vbeta forward and 13 Jbeta reverse. TCRdb's copy holds only in-frame clones and misses some; the assay was immunoSEQ multiplex PCR. Listed are around 100,000 clones; about 3% falls within the top ten. This sample is drawn from a study of cytomegalovirus exposure and HLA in healthy donors. The study's findings and limits: In the analysis, some V segments, TRBV6-2 and TRBV6-3 included, were excluded as indistinguishable. Sequencing artifact likely explains a cluster of highly shared sequence variants. Among the CMV-associated chains, a few were confirmed in vitro as specific for CMV antigens.

J lost 8 bases, V lost 4 bases, and 4 bases had no gene match. CDR1 KGHSH and CDR2 LQKENI come from the germline V gene. The CDR3 extends over 13 amino acids. The source of this sequence is a middle-aged man in good health and CMV-seronegative. The sequenced material came from PBMCs. The rearrangement links TRBV18 to TRBJ1-4, with TRBD1 matching over 7 bases. Here the CDR3 reads CASSRGQVEKLFF. In nucleotides, the CDR3 is TGTGCCAGCTCACGCGGACAGGTGGAAAAACTGTTTTTT.